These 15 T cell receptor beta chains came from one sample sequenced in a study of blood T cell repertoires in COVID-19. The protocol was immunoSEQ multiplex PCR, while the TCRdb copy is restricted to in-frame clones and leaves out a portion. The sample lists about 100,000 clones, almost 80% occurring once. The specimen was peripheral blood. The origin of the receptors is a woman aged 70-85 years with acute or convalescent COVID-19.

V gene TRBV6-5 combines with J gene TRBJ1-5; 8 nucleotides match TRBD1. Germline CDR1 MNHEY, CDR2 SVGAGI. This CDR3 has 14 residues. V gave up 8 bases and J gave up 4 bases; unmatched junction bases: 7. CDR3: CASGPQGVNQPQHF. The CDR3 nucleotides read TGTGCCAGCGGTCCACAGGGGGTAAATCAGCCCCAGCATTTT.

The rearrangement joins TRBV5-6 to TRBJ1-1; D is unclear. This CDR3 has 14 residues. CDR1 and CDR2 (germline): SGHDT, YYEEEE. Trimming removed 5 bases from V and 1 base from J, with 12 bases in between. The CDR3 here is CASSPQNRNTEAFF. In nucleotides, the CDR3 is TGTGCCAGCAGTCCACAGAACCGGAACACTGAAGCTTTCTTT.

The CDR3 reads CASSSSGLAGPTDTQYF. The CDR3 DNA is TGTGCCAGCAGCTCGTCTGGACTAGCGGGGCCAACAGATACGCAGTATTTT. The chain joins TRBV13 to TRBJ2-3, with TRBD2 matching 12 bases. Trimming cost V 4 bases and J 3 bases; bases outside gene matches: 8. Germline CDR1 reads PRHDT; CDR2 reads FYEKMQ (reference sequence). The CDR3 covers 17 residues.

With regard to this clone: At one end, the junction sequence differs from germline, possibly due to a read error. CDR3 sequence: CRYNEQFF. The CDR3 region has the DNA TGCCGTTACAATGAGCAGTTCTTC. The genes are TRBV6-4 and TRBJ2-1; no clear D gene. Germline V gives CDR1 MRHNA, CDR2 SNTAGT. The CDR3 extends over 8 amino acids.

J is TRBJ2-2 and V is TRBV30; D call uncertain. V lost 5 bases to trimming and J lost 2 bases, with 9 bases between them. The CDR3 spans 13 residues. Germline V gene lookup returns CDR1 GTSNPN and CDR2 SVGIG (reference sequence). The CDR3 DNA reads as TGTGCCTGGGCTATTGTAAACACCGGGGAGCTGTTTTTT. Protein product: CAWAIVNTGELFF.

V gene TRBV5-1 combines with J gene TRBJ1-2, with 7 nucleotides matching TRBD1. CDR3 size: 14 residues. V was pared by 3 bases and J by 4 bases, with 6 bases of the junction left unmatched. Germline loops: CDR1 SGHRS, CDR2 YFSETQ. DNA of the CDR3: TGCGCCAGCAGCTCAATTACAGGGGCCTATGGCTACACCTTC. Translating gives CASSSITGAYGYTF.

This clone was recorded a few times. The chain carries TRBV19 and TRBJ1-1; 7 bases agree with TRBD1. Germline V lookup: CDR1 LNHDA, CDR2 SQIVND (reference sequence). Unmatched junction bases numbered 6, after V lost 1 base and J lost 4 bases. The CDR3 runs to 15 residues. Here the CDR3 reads CASSIAKGAGTEAFF. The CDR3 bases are TGTGCCAGTAGTATAGCAAAGGGGGCTGGCACTGAAGCTTTCTTT.

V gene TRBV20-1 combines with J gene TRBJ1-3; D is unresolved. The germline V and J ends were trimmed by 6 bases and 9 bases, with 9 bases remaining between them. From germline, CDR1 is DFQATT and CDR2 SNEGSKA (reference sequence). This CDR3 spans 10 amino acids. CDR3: CSAPPRTIYF. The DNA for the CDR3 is TGCAGTGCCCCCCCGCGCACCATATATTTT.

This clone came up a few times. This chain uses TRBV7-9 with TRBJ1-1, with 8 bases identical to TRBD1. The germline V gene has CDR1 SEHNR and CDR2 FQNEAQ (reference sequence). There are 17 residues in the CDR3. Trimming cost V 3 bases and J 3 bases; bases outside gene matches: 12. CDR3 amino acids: CASSLRAPRGRDTEAFF. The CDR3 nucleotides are TGTGCCAGCAGCTTGCGGGCCCCCAGGGGGCGTGACACTGAAGCTTTCTTT.

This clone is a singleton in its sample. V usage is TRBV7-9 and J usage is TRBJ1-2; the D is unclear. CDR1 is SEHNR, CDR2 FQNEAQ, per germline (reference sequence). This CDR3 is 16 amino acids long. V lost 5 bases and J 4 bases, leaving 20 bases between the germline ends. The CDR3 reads CASSITWRGDGYGYTF. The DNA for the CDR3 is TGTGCCAGCAGCATCACCTGGCGGGGAGACGGCTATGGCTACACCTTC.

This CDR3 reads CASSPTLGGYGYTF. The CDR3 nucleotides are TGCGCCAGCAGCCCGACTCTAGGGGGCTATGGCTACACCTTC. The chain is built from TRBV4-3 and TRBJ1-2, with D maybe TRBD1 (6 bases). CDR1 is LGHNA, CDR2 YSLEER, per germline. Trimming pared 4 bases from V and 4 bases from J, leaving 13 bases between. This CDR3 has 14 residues.

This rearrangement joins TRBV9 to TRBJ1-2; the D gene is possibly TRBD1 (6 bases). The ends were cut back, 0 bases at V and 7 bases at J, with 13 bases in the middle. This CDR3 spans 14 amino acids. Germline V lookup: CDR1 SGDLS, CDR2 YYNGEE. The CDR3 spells CASSVGGGTPGYTF. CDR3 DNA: TGTGCCAGCAGCGTAGGAGGGGGAACTCCTGGCTACACCTTC.

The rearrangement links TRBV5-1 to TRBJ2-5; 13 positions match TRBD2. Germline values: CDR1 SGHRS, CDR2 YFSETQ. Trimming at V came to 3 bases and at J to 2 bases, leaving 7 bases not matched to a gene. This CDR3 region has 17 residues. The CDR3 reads CASSSGTSGMGQETQYF. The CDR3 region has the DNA TGCGCCAGCAGCTCCGGGACTAGCGGGATGGGACAAGAGACCCAGTACTTC.

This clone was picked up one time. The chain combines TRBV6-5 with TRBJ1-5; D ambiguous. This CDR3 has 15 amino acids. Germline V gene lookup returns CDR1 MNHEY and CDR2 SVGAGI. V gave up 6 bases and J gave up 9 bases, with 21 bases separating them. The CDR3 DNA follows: TGTGCCAGCAGCCCCGCTGCCCGGGGAAGGCGGCCCCAGCATTTT. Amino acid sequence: CASSPAARGRRPQHF.

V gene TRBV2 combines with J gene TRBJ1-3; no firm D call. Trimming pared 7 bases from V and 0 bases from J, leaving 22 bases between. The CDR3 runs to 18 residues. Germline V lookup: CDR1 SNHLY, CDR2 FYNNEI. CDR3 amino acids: CASTLPTESFLSGNTIYF. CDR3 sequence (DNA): TGTGCCAGCACTCTTCCTACAGAATCTTTCCTCTCTGGAAACACCATATATTTT.